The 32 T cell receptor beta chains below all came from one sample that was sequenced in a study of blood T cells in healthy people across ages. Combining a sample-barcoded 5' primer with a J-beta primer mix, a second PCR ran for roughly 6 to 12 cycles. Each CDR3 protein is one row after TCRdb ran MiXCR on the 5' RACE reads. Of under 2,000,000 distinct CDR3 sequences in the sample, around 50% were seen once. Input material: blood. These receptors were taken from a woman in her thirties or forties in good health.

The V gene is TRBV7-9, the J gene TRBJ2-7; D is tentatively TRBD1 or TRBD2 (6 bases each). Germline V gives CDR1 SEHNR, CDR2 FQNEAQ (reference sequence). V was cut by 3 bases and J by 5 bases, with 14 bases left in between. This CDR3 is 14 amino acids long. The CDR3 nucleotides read TGTGCCAGCAGCTTTTACAGGGCTAGCGACGAGCAGTACTTC. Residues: CASSFYRASDEQYF.

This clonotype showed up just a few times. CDR3 region: CASSRTSNGGAYQETQYF. CDR3 DNA sequence: TGCGCCAGCAGTCGTACCTCTAACGGGGGCGCTTACCAAGAGACCCAGTACTTC. The chain is built from TRBV5-1 and TRBJ2-5; possibly TRBD1 or TRBD2 for D (6 bases each). V lost 5 bases to trimming and J lost 0 bases, with 23 bases between them. The CDR3 runs to 18 residues. Looked up from germline, CDR1 is SGHRS and CDR2 is YFSETQ.

The CDR3 DNA follows: TGTGCCAGCAGCGTAGTTGGGGGGGAGCTGTTTTTT. This sequence encodes CASSVVGGELFF. The V and J genes are TRBV9 and TRBJ2-2; no clear D. The germline V gene has CDR1 SGDLS and CDR2 YYNGEE. Trimming shortened V by 0 bases and J by 8 bases, and 5 bases separated the two germline ends. This CDR3 is built from 12 residues.

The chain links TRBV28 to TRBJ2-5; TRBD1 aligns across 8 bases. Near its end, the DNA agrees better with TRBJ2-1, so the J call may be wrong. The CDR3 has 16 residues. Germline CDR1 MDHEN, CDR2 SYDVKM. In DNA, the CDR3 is TGTGCCAACATAGCGAGGACAGGGCCTTCCCAAGAGACCCAGTTCTTC. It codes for CANIARTGPSQETQFF.

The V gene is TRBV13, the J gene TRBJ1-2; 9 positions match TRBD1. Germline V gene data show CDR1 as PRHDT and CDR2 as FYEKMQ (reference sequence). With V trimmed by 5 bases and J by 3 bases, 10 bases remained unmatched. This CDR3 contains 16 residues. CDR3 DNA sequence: TGTGCCAGCAGCCGGACAGGGGAGGCGGTATACTATGGCTACACCTTC. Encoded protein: CASSRTGEAVYYGYTF.

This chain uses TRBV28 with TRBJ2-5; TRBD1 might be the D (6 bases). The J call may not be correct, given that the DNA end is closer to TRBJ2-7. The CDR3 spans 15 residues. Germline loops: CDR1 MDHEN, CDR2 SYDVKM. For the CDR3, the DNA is TGTGCCAGCAGTCCTCCGGCAGGGGAACCCTACGAGCAGTACTTC. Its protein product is CASSPPAGEPYEQYF.

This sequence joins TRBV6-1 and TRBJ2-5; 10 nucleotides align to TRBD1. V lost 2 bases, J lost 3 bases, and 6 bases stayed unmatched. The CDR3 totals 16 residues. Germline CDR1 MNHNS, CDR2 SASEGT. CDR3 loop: CASSEPPGTGEETQYF. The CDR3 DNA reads TGTGCCAGCAGTGAACCCCCCGGGACAGGGGAAGAGACCCAGTACTTC.

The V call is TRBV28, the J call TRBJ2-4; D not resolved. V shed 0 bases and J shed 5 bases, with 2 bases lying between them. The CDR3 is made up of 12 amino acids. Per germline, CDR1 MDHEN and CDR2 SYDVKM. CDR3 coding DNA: TGTGCCAGCAGTTTATGGGAAAACATTCAGTACTTC. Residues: CASSLWENIQYF.

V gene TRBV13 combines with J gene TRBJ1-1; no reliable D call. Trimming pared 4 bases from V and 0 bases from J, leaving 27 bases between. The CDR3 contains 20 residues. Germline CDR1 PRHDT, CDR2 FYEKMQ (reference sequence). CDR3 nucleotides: TGTGCCAGCAGCTGGCGACCTCAGAAGATCCCTGGAGCCATGAACACTGAAGCTTTCTTT. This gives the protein CASSWRPQKIPGAMNTEAFF.

Here the CDR3 reads CASSGLAGALNPKNIQYF. For the CDR3, the DNA is TGTGCCAGCAGTGGACTAGCGGGGGCCCTTAACCCCAAAAACATTCAGTACTTC. This chain joins TRBV28 and TRBJ2-4; 13 bases fit TRBD2. CDR3 size: 18 residues. Unmatched junction bases numbered 9, after V lost 5 bases and J lost 2 bases. Germline V lookup: CDR1 MDHEN, CDR2 SYDVKM.

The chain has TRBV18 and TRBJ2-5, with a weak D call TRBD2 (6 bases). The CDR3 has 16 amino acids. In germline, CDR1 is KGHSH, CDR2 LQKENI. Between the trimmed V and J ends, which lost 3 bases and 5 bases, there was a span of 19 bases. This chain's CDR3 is CASSPRTGGTIETQYF. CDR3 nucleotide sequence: TGTGCCAGCTCACCGCGGACTGGGGGGACGATTGAGACCCAGTACTTC.

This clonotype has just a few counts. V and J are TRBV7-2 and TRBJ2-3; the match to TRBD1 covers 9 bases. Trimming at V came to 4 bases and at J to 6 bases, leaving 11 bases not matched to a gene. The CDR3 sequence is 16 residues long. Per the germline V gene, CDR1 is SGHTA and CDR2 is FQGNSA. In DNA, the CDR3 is TGTGCCAGCAGCTCTCCCGGGACAGGGTCATGGGATACGCAGTATTTT. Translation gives CASSSPGTGSWDTQYF.

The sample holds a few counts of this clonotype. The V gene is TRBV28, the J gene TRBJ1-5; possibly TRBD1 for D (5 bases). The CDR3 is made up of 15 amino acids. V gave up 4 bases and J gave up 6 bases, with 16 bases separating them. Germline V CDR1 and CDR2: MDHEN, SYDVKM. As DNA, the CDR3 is TGTGCCAGCAGTTCCAGGGCCGTGGCATCTCAGCCCCAGCATTTT. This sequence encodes CASSSRAVASQPQHF.

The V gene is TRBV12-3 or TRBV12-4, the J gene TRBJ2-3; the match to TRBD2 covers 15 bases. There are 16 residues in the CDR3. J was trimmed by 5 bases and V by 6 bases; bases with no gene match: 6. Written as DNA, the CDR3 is TGTGCCAGCAGCCCCGGACTAGCGGGGGGGCTAGATACGCAGTATTTT. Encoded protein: CASSPGLAGGLDTQYF.

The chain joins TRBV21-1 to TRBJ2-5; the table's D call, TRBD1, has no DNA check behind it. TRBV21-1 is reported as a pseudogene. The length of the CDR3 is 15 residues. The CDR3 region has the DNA TGTGCCAGCAGCAAAGGGGAGGACAGCCGGTATGAGCAGTACTTC. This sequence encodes CASSKGEDSRYEQYF.

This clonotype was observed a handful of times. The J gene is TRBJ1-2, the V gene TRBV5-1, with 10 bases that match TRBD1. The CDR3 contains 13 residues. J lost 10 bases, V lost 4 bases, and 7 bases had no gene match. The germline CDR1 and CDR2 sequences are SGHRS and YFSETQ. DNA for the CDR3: TGCGCCAGCAGCCCACTGACAGGGGGCGACTACACCTTC. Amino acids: CASSPLTGGDYTF.

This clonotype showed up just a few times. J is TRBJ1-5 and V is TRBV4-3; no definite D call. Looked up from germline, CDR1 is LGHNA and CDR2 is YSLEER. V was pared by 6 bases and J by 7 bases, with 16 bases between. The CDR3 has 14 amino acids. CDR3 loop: CASSESRVLQPQHF. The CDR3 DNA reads TGCGCCAGCAGTGAAAGTCGGGTTTTACAGCCCCAGCATTTT.

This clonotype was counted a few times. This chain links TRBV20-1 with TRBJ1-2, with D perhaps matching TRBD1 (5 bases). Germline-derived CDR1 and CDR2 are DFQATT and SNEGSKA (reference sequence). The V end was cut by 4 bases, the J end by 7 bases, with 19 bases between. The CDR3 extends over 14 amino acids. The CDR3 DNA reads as TGCAGTGCTATTACACGGTCTGGGGCCGCTGGCTACACCTTC. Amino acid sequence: CSAITRSGAAGYTF.

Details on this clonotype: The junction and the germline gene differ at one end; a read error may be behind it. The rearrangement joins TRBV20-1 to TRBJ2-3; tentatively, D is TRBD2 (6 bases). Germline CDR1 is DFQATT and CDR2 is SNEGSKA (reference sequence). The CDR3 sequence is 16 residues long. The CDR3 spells CSASNPGRGSTDTLYF. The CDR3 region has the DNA TGCAGTGCTAGTAATCCGGGGCGGGGTTCGACAGATACGCTGTATTTT.

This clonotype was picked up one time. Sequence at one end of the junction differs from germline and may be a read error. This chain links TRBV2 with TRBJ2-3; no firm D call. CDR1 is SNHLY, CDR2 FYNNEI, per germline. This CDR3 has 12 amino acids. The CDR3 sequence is CVSSERPGTQYF. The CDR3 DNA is TGTGTCAGCAGTGAACGCCCCGGTACGCAGTATTTT.

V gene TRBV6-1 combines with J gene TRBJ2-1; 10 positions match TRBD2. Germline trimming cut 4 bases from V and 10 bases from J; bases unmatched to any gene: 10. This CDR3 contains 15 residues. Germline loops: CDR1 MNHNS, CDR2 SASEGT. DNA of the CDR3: TGTGCCAGCAGTGCCTCAAGCGGGGGGGCAATCGAGCAGTTCTTC. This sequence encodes CASSASSGGAIEQFF.

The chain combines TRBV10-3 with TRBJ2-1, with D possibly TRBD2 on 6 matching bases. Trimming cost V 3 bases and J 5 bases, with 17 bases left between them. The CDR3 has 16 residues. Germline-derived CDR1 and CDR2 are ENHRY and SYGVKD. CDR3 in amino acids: CAISDLGQGGNNEQFF. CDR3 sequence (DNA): TGTGCCATCAGTGATTTGGGTCAGGGAGGCAACAATGAGCAGTTCTTC.

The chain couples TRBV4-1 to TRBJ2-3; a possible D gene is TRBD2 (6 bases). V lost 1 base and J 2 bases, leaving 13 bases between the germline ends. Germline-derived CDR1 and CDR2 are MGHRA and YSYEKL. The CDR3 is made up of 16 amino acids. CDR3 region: CASSQGISGNTDTQYF. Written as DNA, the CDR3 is TGCGCCAGCAGCCAAGGGATTAGCGGAAACACAGATACGCAGTATTTT.

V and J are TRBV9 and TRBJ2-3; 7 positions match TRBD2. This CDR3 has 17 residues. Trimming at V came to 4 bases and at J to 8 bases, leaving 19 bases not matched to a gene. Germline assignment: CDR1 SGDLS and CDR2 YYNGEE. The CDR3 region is CASSPAPTSALPTTQYF. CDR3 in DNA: TGTGCCAGCAGCCCCGCCCCCACTAGCGCCCTGCCAACTACGCAGTATTTT. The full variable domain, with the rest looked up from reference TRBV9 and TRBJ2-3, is DSGVTQTPKHLITATGQRVTLRCSPRSGDLSVYWYQQSLDQGLQFLIQYYNGEERAKGNILERFSAQQFPDLHSELNLSSLELGDSALYFCASSPAPTSALPTTQYFGPGTRLTVL.

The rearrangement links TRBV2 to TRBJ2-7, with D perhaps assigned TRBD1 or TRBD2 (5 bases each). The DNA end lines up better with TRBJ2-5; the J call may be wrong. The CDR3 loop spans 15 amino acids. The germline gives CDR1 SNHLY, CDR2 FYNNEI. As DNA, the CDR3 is TGTGCCAGCAGCGCAGGGTGGGCGGTAGCGGAGACCCAGTACTTC. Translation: CASSAGWAVAETQYF.

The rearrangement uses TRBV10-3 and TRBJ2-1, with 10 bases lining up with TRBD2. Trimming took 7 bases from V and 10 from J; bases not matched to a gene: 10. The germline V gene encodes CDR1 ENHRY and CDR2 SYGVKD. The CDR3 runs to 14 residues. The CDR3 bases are TGTGCCATCACTCAAAGGACTAGCGGCGAGGAGCAGTTCTTC. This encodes CAITQRTSGEEQFF.

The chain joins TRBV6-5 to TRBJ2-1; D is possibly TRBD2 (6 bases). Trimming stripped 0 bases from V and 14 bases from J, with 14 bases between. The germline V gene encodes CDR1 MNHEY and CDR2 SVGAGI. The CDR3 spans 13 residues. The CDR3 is CASSYSGEAWEFF. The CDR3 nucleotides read TGTGCCAGCAGTTACTCCGGGGAGGCATGGGAGTTCTTC.

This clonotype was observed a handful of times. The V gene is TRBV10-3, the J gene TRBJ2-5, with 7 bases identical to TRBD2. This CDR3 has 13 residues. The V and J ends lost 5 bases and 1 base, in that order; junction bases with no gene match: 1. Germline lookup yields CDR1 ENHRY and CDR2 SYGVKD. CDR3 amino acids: CAISREGQETQYF. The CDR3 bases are TGTGCCATCAGTAGGGAGGGCCAAGAGACCCAGTACTTC.

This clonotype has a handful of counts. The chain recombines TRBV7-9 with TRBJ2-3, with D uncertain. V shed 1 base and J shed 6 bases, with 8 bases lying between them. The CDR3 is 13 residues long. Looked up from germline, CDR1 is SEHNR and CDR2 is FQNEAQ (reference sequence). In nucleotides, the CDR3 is TGTGCCAGCAGCTTAGATGCCGCCGATACGCAGTATTTT. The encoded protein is CASSLDAADTQYF. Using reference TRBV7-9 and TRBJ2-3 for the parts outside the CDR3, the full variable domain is DTGVSQNPRHKITKRGQNVTFRCDPISEHNRLYWYRQTLGQGPEFLTYFQNEAQLEKSRLLSDRFSAERPKGSFSTLEIQRTEQGDSAMYLCASSLDAADTQYFGPGTRLTVL.

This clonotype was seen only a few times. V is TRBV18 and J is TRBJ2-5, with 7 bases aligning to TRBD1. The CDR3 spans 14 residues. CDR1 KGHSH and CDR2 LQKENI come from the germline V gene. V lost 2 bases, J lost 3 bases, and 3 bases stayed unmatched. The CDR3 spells CASSPVGTEETQYF. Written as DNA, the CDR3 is TGTGCCAGCTCACCAGTCGGGACAGAAGAGACCCAGTACTTC.

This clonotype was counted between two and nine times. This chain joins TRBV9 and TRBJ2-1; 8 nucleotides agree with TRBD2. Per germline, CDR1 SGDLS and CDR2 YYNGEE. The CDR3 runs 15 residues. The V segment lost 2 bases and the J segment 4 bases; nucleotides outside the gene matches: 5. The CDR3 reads CASSVGAGGYNEQFF. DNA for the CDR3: TGTGCCAGCAGCGTCGGGGCGGGGGGTTACAATGAGCAGTTCTTC. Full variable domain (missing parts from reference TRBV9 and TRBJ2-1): DSGVTQTPKHLITATGQRVTLRCSPRSGDLSVYWYQQSLDQGLQFLIQYYNGEERAKGNILERFSAQQFPDLHSELNLSSLELGDSALYFCASSVGAGGYNEQFFGPGTRLTVL.

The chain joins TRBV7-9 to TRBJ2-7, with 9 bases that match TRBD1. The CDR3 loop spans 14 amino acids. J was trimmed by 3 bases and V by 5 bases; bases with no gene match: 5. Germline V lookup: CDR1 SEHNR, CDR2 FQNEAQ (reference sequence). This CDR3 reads CASSLTGGHYEQYF. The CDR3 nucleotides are TGTGCCAGCAGCCTGACAGGGGGTCACTACGAGCAGTACTTC.